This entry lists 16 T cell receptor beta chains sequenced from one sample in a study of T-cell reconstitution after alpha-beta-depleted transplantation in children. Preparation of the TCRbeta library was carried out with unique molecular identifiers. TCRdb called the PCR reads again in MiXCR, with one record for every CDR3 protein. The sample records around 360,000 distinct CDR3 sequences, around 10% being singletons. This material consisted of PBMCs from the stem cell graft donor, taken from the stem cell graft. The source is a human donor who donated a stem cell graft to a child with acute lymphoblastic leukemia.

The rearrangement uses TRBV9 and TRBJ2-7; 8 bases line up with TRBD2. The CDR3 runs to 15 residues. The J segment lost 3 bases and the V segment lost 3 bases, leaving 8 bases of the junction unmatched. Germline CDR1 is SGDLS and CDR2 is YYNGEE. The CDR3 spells CASSAWSGGGYEQYF. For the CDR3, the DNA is TGTGCCAGCAGCGCCTGGTCGGGAGGGGGCTACGAGCAGTACTTC.

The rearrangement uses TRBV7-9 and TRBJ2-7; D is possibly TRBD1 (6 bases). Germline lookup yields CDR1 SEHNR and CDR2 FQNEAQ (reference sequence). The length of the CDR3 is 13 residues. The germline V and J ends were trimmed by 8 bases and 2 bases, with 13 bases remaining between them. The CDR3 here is CASEETGAYEQYF. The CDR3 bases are TGTGCCAGCGAGGAGACAGGAGCCTACGAGCAGTACTTC.

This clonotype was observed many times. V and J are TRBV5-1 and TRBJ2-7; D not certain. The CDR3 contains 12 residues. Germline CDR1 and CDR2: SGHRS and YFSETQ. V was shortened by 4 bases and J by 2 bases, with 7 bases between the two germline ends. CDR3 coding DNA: TGCGCCAGCAGCCCTTCAACCTACGAGCAGTACTTC. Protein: CASSPSTYEQYF.

The CDR3 loop reads CASSSPGLRATGELFF. Here the CDR3 DNA reads TGTGCCAGCAGTTCCCCGGGACTACGAGCCACCGGGGAGCTGTTTTTT. The chain links TRBV28 to TRBJ2-2; 7 bases map to TRBD2. The CDR3 is 16 residues long. CDR1 and CDR2 from the germline V gene are MDHEN and SYDVKM. Trimming removed 4 bases from V and 4 bases from J; junction bases left unmatched: 9. The complete variable domain, with remaining parts taken from reference TRBV28 and TRBJ2-2, reads DVKVTQSSRYLVKRTGEKVFLECVQDMDHENMFWYRQDPGLGLRLIYFSYDVKMKEKGDIPEGYSVSREKKERFSLILESASTNQTSMYLCASSSPGLRATGELFFGEGSRLTVL.

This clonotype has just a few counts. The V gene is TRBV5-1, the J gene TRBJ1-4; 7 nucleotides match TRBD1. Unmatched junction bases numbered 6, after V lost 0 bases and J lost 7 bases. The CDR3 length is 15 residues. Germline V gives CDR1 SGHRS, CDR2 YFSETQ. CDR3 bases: TGCGCCAGCAGCTTGGATGGACAGGAGGGTGAAAAACTGTTTTTT. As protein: CASSLDGQEGEKLFF.

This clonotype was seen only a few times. CDR3 sequence: CASSIAEGLNTEAFF. CDR3 bases: TGTGCCAGTAGTATTGCAGAAGGATTGAACACTGAAGCTTTCTTT. The chain recombines TRBV19 with TRBJ1-1; no clear D gene. CDR1 and CDR2 (germline): LNHDA, SQIVND (reference sequence). CDR3 size: 15 residues. V was clipped by 3 bases and J by 0 bases, with 11 bases between them.

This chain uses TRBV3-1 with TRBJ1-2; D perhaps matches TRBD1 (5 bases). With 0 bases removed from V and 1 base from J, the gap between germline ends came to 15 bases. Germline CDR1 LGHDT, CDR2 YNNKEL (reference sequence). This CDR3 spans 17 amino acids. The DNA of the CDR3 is TGTGCCAGCAGCCAAGACAGTGGCAGGGATATTAACTATGGCTACACCTTC. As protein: CASSQDSGRDINYGYTF.

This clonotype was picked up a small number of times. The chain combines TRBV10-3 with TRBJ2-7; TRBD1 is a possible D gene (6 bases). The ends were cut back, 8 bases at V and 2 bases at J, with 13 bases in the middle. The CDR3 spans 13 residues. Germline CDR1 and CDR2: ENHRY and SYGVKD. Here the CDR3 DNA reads TGTGCCATCTGCTCAGGGGCGACCTACGAGCAGTACTTC. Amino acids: CAICSGATYEQYF.

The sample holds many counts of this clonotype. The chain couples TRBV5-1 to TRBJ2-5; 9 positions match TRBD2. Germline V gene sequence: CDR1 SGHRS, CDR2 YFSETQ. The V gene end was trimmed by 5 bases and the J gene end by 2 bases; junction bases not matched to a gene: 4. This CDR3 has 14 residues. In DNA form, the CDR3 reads TGCGCCAGCAGGACTAGCGGTACTCAAGAGACCCAGTACTTC. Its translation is CASRTSGTQETQYF.

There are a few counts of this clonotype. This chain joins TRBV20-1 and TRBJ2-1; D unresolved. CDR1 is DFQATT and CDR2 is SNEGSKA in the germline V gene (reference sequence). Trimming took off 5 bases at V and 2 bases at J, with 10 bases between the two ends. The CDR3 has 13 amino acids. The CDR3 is CSAANLPYNEQFF. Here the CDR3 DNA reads TGCAGTGCTGCAAATTTACCCTACAATGAGCAGTTCTTC.

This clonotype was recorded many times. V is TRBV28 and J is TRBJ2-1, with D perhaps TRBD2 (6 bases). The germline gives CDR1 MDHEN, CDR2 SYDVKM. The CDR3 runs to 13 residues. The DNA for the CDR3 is TGTGGCATAGGGGACTTCTCCTACAATGAGCAGTTCTTC. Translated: CGIGDFSYNEQFF. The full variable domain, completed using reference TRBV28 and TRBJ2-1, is DVKVTQSSRYLVKRTGEKVFLECVQDMDHENMFWYRQDPGLGLRLIYFSYDVKMKEKGDIPEGYSVSREKKERFSLILESASTNQTSMYLCGIGDFSYNEQFFGPGTRLTVL.

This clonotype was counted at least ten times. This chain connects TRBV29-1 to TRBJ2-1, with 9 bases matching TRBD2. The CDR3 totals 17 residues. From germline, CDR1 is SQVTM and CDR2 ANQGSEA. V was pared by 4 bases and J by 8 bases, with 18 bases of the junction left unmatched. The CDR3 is CSVVLAGWGPVADEQFF. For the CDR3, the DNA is TGCAGCGTTGTTCTAGCGGGATGGGGCCCTGTCGCGGATGAGCAGTTCTTC.

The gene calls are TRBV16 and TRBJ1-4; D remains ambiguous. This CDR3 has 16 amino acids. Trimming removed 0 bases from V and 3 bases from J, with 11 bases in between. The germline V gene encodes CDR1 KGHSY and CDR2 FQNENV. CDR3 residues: CASSQSSGRSNEKLFF. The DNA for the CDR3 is TGTGCCAGCAGCCAATCGTCGGGAAGGTCTAATGAAAAACTGTTTTTT.

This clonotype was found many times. CDR3 loop: CASTYTNTGELFF. DNA of the CDR3: TGCGCCAGCACCTACACGAACACCGGGGAGCTGTTTTTT. V gene TRBV10-2 combines with J gene TRBJ2-2; unclear D gene. The CDR3 sequence is 13 residues long. Trimming took off 7 bases at V and 0 bases at J, with 6 bases between the two ends. Germline assignment: CDR1 WSHSY and CDR2 SAAADI.

The CDR3 DNA follows: TGTGCCAGCAGCTCGCTCTTAGCTAGCACAGATACGCAGTATTTT. Translated, it gives CASSSLLASTDTQYF. This chain joins TRBV7-8 and TRBJ2-3; no definite D call. The germline V gene has CDR1 SGHVS and CDR2 FQNEAQ. The CDR3 is 15 residues long. The V gene lost 4 bases and the J gene lost 0 bases, with 11 bases spanning the gap.

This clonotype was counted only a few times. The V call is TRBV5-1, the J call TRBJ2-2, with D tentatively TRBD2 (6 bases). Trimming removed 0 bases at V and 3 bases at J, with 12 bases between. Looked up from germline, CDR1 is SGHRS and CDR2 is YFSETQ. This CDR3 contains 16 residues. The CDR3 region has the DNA TGCGCCAGCAGCTTGGTTGGAGGGGACCACACCGGGGAGCTGTTTTTT. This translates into CASSLVGGDHTGELFF.